The rows below give T cell receptor beta chains drawn from one sample of a study of breast tumors, draining lymph nodes, adjacent tissues. One entry per CDR3 protein results from TCRdb running MiXCR on the multiplex PCR reads. The sample holds 150,000 or so distinct CDR3 sequences, more than 25% seen once. Sequenced: axillary lymph node tissue. The receptors come from a female donor with breast cancer. Some clones in this sample may be carry-over from other donors' samples. Both conserved end residues are part of each CDR3. A D gene is named only where the DNA matches it firmly. Rows give clone size only sometimes, using once, few, many, or a class for an expanded clone.

j_call clone_size d_call v_call cdr3_aa cdr3_nt
TRBJ1-3 many TRBD1 TRBV19 CASSRQGVFGNTIYF TGTGCCAGTAGCCGCCAGGGGGTCTTTGGAAACACCATATATTTT
TRBJ2-2 - - TRBV5-6 CASSFYICSARGTGDYTGELFF -
TRBJ1-1 - - TRBV29-1 CSVGAEDTEAFF TGCAGCGTTGGGGCAGAGGACACTGAAGCTTTCTTT
TRBJ2-1 many - TRBV7-9 CASIRSRSSYNEQFF TGTGCCAGCATCCGATCCAGGAGCTCCTACAATGAGCAGTTCTTC
TRBJ2-5 - - TRBV10-2 CASDAQLIGAQYF TGCGCCAGCGACGCACAGCTAATTGGGGCCCAGTACTTC
TRBJ2-1 many TRBD1 TRBV5-4 CASSLVGQVVNEQFF TGTGCCAGCAGCTTGGTGGGACAGGTGGTCAATGAGCAGTTCTTC
TRBJ1-4 many - TRBV5-1 CASSLFSTNEKLFF TGCGCCAGCAGCTTGTTTTCAACTAATGAAAAACTGTTTTTT
TRBJ1-2 many - TRBV28 CASSWWGGYTF TGTGCCAGCAGTTGGTGGGGTGGCTACACCTTC
TRBJ2-7 many TRBD2 TRBV12-3/TRBV12-4 CASSSGTSGRWWEQYF TGTGCCAGCAGCTCCGGGACTAGCGGGAGGTGGTGGGAGCAGTACTTC
TRBJ1-1 few - TRBV30 CAWSEANTEAFF TGTGCCTGGAGTGAGGCGAACACTGAAGCTTTCTTT
TRBJ2-6 many TRBD1 TRBV27 CASMRSGTATSGANVLTF TGTGCCAGCATGAGAAGTGGGACAGCTACCTCTGGGGCCAACGTCCTGACTTTC
TRBJ2-3 - TRBD2 TRBV7-8 CASSFTGGAGRISDTQYF TGTGCCAGCAGCTTTACCGGGGGGGCGGGGCGTATCTCAGATACGCAGTATTTT
TRBJ1-1 - - TRBV25-1 CASSELGYAEAFF TGTGCCAGCAGTGAACTGGGTTACGCTGAAGCTTTCTTT
TRBJ2-1 many TRBD2 TRBV6-2/TRBV6-3 CATGLAGGRNEQFF TGTGCCACCGGACTAGCGGGGGGGCGGAATGAGCAGTTCTTC
TRBJ1-1 - - TRBV7-9 CASLEGTEALF TGTGCCTCACTGGAGGGAACTGAAGCTCTCTTT
TRBJ2-7 many TRBD1 TRBV20-1 CRARQGAMIEQYF TGCAGGGCGAGACAGGGGGCCATGATCGAGCAGTACTTC
TRBJ1-5 many - TRBV28 CASRGIEGLRNQPQHF TGTGCCAGCAGGGGGATTGAAGGGCTGCGCAATCAGCCCCAGCATTTT
TRBJ2-7 - TRBD1 TRBV29-1 CSVRDRVLYEQYF TGCAGCGTGCGGGACAGGGTTCTCTACGAGCAGTACTTC
TRBJ2-7 many TRBD1 TRBV10-3 CAIWGATGGDEQYF TGTGCCATATGGGGTGCGACAGGGGGCGACGAGCAGTACTTC
TRBJ1-2 - - TRBV20-1 CSARPLAGAGPGSGYTF TGCAGTGCTAGACCACTAGCGGGAGCCGGGCCAGGGTCTGGCTACACCTTC